A selection of T cell receptor beta chains follows, all from one sample in a study of shared clonotypes between healthy human individuals. Libraries were prepared by immunoSEQ multiplex PCR; TCRdb keeps only in-frame clonotypes and omits some of them. The table records approximately 100,000 clones, 67% of them present only once. The sample taken for sequencing was memory CD8+ T cells sorted from blood. Receptors originate from a woman aged 30 to 39 in good health. The CDR3 runs from the conserved cysteine through the conserved F or W. The order of the fields is J gene, CDR3 length, clone size, D gene, V gene, CDR3 DNA, CDR3 protein. The D gene is left open where the match is weak. The listing skips clone size in some rows; elsewhere it reads once, few, many or a size class.

j_gene: TRBJ1-2; len: 14; abundance: few; d_gene: -; v_gene: TRBV6-6; CDR3nt: TGTGCCAGCAGTTATACAAAGACAGACTATGGCTACACCTTC; CDR3aa: CASSYTKTDYGYTF
j_gene: TRBJ2-7; len: 14; abundance: once; d_gene: -; v_gene: TRBV25-1; CDR3nt: TGTGCCAGCAGTCCGGGCCCCAGCTCCTACGAGCAGTACTTC; CDR3aa: CASSPGPSSYEQYF
j_gene: TRBJ2-7; len: 15; abundance: -; d_gene: -; v_gene: TRBV28; CDR3nt: TGTGCCAGCAGTTTAAGGGGGGACGGTGCATACGAGCAGTACTTC; CDR3aa: CASSLRGDGAYEQYF
j_gene: TRBJ2-3; len: 15; abundance: -; d_gene: -; v_gene: TRBV27; CDR3nt: TGTGCCAGCAAACGGCTTCCGTTCCGCACAGATACGCAGTATTTT; CDR3aa: CASKRLPFRTDTQYF
j_gene: TRBJ2-1; len: 16; abundance: once; d_gene: TRBD2; v_gene: TRBV7-8; CDR3nt: TGTGCCAGCAGCCCCTGGTTCGAGACTAGCGGTAATGAGCAGTTCTTC; CDR3aa: CASSPWFETSGNEQFF
j_gene: TRBJ2-2; len: 15; abundance: -; d_gene: -; v_gene: TRBV5-1; CDR3nt: TGCGCCTCCGTGGACTCCTCCGGAGGCACCGGGGAGCTGTTTTTT; CDR3aa: CASVDSSGGTGELFF
j_gene: TRBJ1-1; len: 14; abundance: many; d_gene: -; v_gene: TRBV4-2; CDR3nt: TGTGCCAGCAGCCCACCAGGGGATAACACTGAAGCTTTCTTT; CDR3aa: CASSPPGDNTEAFF
j_gene: TRBJ1-4; len: 16; abundance: -; d_gene: -; v_gene: TRBV7-9; CDR3nt: TGTGCCAGCAGCCTCCAGGTCGGGACCGGCTTAGGGAAACTGTTTTTT; CDR3aa: CASSLQVGTGLGKLFF
j_gene: TRBJ2-6; len: 14; abundance: -; d_gene: -; v_gene: TRBV13; CDR3nt: TGTGCCAGCAGCGCTGGGGTTGGGGCCAACGTCCTGACTTTC; CDR3aa: CASSAGVGANVLTF
j_gene: TRBJ2-5; len: 15; abundance: once; d_gene: -; v_gene: TRBV28; CDR3nt: TGTGCCAGCACCCCCCTTCGGGCAGGCGAAGAGACCCAGTACTTC; CDR3aa: CASTPLRAGEETQYF
j_gene: TRBJ2-7; len: 14; abundance: -; d_gene: TRBD1; v_gene: TRBV11-1; CDR3nt: TGTGCCAGCAGCCCGAGGGACAGGGAGTACGAGCAGTACTTC; CDR3aa: CASSPRDREYEQYF
j_gene: TRBJ1-3; len: 16; abundance: few; d_gene: -; v_gene: TRBV6-1; CDR3nt: TGTGCCAGCAGTGATACCGCGGGCGGTGGAGGAAACACCATATATTTT; CDR3aa: CASSDTAGGGGNTIYF
j_gene: TRBJ2-1; len: 15; abundance: -; d_gene: -; v_gene: TRBV2; CDR3nt: TGTGCCAGCAGGGGGGAGTGGAGCTCCTACAATGAGCAGTTCTTC; CDR3aa: CASRGEWSSYNEQFF
j_gene: TRBJ2-7; len: 13; abundance: -; d_gene: -; v_gene: TRBV5-6; CDR3nt: TGTGCCAGCAGCTTGGTCGGGGGACACGAGCAGTACTTC; CDR3aa: CASSLVGGHEQYF
j_gene: TRBJ1-1; len: 14; abundance: -; d_gene: -; v_gene: TRBV5-1; CDR3nt: TGCGCCAGCAGCTCTCAAGAGGGGGGCACTGAAGCTTTCTTT; CDR3aa: CASSSQEGGTEAFF
j_gene: TRBJ2-7; len: 12; abundance: many; d_gene: TRBD1; v_gene: TRBV28; CDR3nt: TGTGCCACCGAGACAGGGGGCTACGAGCAGTACTTC; CDR3aa: CATETGGYEQYF
j_gene: TRBJ2-3; len: 12; abundance: -; d_gene: -; v_gene: TRBV5-5; CDR3nt: TGTGCCAGCAGCTTGATAACAGATACGCAGTATTTT; CDR3aa: CASSLITDTQYF
j_gene: TRBJ2-7; len: 14; abundance: -; d_gene: -; v_gene: TRBV9; CDR3nt: TGTGCCAGCAGCGATGGCCGGGGACCATACGAGCAGTACTTC; CDR3aa: CASSDGRGPYEQYF
j_gene: TRBJ2-1; len: 17; abundance: -; d_gene: -; v_gene: TRBV27; CDR3nt: TGTGCCAGCATGGGCCCCAGGGGGGGGAGCTCCTACAATGAGCAGTTCTTC; CDR3aa: CASMGPRGGSSYNEQFF
j_gene: TRBJ1-2; len: 16; abundance: -; d_gene: -; v_gene: TRBV7-2; CDR3nt: TGTGCCAGCAGCACTACCCCCCCGTCAGCTAACTATGGCTACACCTTC; CDR3aa: CASSTTPPSANYGYTF
j_gene: TRBJ2-5; len: 14; abundance: -; d_gene: -; v_gene: TRBV2; CDR3nt: TGTGCCAGCAGAAAGATAGCGGACCAAGAGACCCAGTACTTC; CDR3aa: CASRKIADQETQYF
j_gene: TRBJ1-1; len: 13; abundance: -; d_gene: -; v_gene: TRBV15; CDR3nt: TGTGCCACCAGCAGAAATCAGGGAGCCGAAGCTTTCTTT; CDR3aa: CATSRNQGAEAFF
j_gene: TRBJ1-2; len: 15; abundance: -; d_gene: -; v_gene: TRBV5-6; CDR3nt: TGTGCCAGCAGCTTGGCCCGGGGAGTACTCTATGGCTACACCTTC; CDR3aa: CASSLARGVLYGYTF
j_gene: TRBJ2-2; len: 17; abundance: -; d_gene: TRBD2; v_gene: TRBV27; CDR3nt: TGTGCCAGCAGTTCCATGACTAGCGGCCTCAACACCGGGGAGCTGTTTTTT; CDR3aa: CASSSMTSGLNTGELFF
j_gene: TRBJ2-3; len: 14; abundance: -; d_gene: -; v_gene: TRBV15; CDR3nt: TGTGCCACCGAACAGGGATCTAGCACAGATACGCAGTATTTT; CDR3aa: CATEQGSSTDTQYF
j_gene: TRBJ1-2; len: 12; abundance: -; d_gene: -; v_gene: TRBV7-9; CDR3nt: TGTGCCAGCAGCTTAGCTCGTCTAGGCTACACCTTC; CDR3aa: CASSLARLGYTF
j_gene: TRBJ2-7; len: 15; abundance: once; d_gene: -; v_gene: TRBV13; CDR3nt: TGTGCCAGCAGCTGGGGGGCGGGAGATGGGGACGAGCAGTACTTC; CDR3aa: CASSWGAGDGDEQYF
j_gene: TRBJ1-1; len: 11; abundance: -; d_gene: -; v_gene: TRBV20-1; CDR3nt: TGCAGTGCTAGGATGAACACTGAAGCTTTCTTT; CDR3aa: CSARMNTEAFF
j_gene: TRBJ1-1; len: 13; abundance: few; d_gene: -; v_gene: TRBV7-9; CDR3nt: TGTGCCAGCAGCCGGGCCCAAAGTACTGAAGCTTTCTTT; CDR3aa: CASSRAQSTEAFF
j_gene: TRBJ1-2; len: 14; abundance: -; d_gene: -; v_gene: TRBV11-2; CDR3nt: TGTGCCAGCAGCTTGGGCAGGGTATACGGTGGCTACACCTTC; CDR3aa: CASSLGRVYGGYTF
j_gene: TRBJ2-7; len: 13; abundance: -; d_gene: TRBD2; v_gene: TRBV19; CDR3nt: TGTGCCAGTAACACACAGTTGGGGAGGGAGCCCAACTTC; CDR3aa: CASNTQLGREPNF
j_gene: TRBJ2-7; len: 11; abundance: -; d_gene: -; v_gene: TRBV29-1; CDR3nt: TGCAGCGTCAGGGGTTCCTACGAGCAGTACTTC; CDR3aa: CSVRGSYEQYF
j_gene: TRBJ2-7; len: 13; abundance: -; d_gene: -; v_gene: TRBV2; CDR3nt: TGTGCCAGCCAGAACAGGGAGGGGTACGAGCAGTACTTC; CDR3aa: CASQNREGYEQYF